This T cell receptor beta chain was sequenced during a study of shared clonotypes between healthy human individuals. Across the whole study: The plates for each donor numbered three CD4 naive, three CD4 memory, two CD8 naive and one CD8 memory.

The assay was immunoSEQ multiplex PCR, and TCRdb's table has in-frame clones only and misses some. The sample lists approximately 2,300,000 clones; 85% to 95% were seen once. In the case of this clone: Its antigen is not identified.

The V end lost 4 bases, the J end lost 6 bases, and 13 bases lay between the germline ends. This CDR3 spans 14 amino acids. The germline V gene encodes CDR1 SNHLY and CDR2 FYNNEI. Study-level findings and limits: Non-shared clonotypes were found to have lower generation probabilities than the clonotypes that were shared by all four of the sorted-subset donors. Investigators expected sequencing depth to affect clonotype sharing among donors. The study found about 5% of naive CD4 clonotypes shared across four donors.

This clonotype originated in a man aged 18 to 29 in good health. Some clones in this sample may be carry-over from other donors' samples. This rearrangement joins TRBV2 to TRBJ2-1, with D perhaps assigned TRBD1 or TRBD2 (5 bases each). The sequencing sample was made of naive CD4+ T cells from PBMCs. Sample subset: CD45RA+ positively selected. CDR3 nucleotide sequence: TGTGCCAGCAGTGCGGCGAGAGGGGCCAATGAGCAGTTCTTC. Residues: CASSAARGANEQFF.